Described below is a single TCR beta chain sequence and its context. The specificity of this receptor is unknown. The record has no base qualities; no much larger clone is one base away. Library construction relied on 5' RACE. Sequencing relied on an Illumina HiSeq 2500. The second PCR ran for roughly 7 to 11 cycles and used a J-beta primer mix along with a sample-barcoded 5' primer. A template-switch 5' adaptor carrying 12 random nucleotides introduced a unique molecular identifier onto each TCR beta cDNA molecule. Each sample yielded at least 2.5 million CDR3-containing paired-end reads. All of the RNA was converted into first-strand cDNA using the Mint cDNA synthesis kit, with a TRBC-specific oligonucleotide serving as the primer. Following uracil-DNA glycosylase treatment, all cDNA underwent a first 18-cycle PCR with the universal primers M1SS and BC2_uni_R. The original methods were these. For normalization, 1 million high-quality reads, each with a distinct molecular identifier, were randomly selected from each sample. Reads with shared molecular identifiers were discarded instead of being binned into consensus sequences. CDR3 identification, clonotype clustering and error correction used MiTCR with a Q25 quality threshold and the strictest error-elimination algorithm. Lower-bound total TCR beta diversity was estimated with a nonparametric unseen species model using Euler transformation. TCRdb reprocessing: public reads trimmed at Q25 with fastp, clones called with MiXCR, in-frame beta chains kept. When rows share a CDR3 protein, they turn into one entry using the most common DNA and genes. What appears here as the V and J calls and clone size reflects TCRdb's work, not the paper's. For this sample the table gives fewer than 1.5 million distinct CDR3 sequences, of which 42% were detected only once. The leading ten clones occupy around 8% of the sample.

This sample stems from a study of blood T cells in healthy people across ages (dated by TCRdb to the mid-2010s). With respect to the entire study: Template switching captured roughly one uniquely barcoded TCR beta cDNA molecule per two T cells in model experiments. To track age-related changes in TCR beta repertoire diversity, the study relied on deep sequencing normalized with unique cDNA molecular identifiers. Four age groups were formed from the donors: young (average about 16 years), middle-aged (approximately 39), aged (around 68) and long-lived (82). To avoid experimental bias, donors of different ages were distributed randomly across sequencing lanes. The study analyzed two additional independent replicas of 1 million unique cDNA reads from the same blood draw for two donors, one aged 18 to 30 and one aged 80 or older.

Donors were approximately 42 systemically healthy Caucasian individuals from Russia aged roughly 6 to 100 years. Ten milliliters of peripheral blood were collected from each donor into EDTA-treated Vacutainer tubes. PBMCs were isolated by Ficoll-Paque density-gradient centrifugation, with at least 7 million obtained per sample. Trizol reagent was used to extract total RNA from the PBMCs, yielding at least 5.5 micrograms per sample. Naive CD45RAhigh/CD27high T cell percentages were measured by flow cytometry on a PBMC aliquot from every donor. General conclusions and limits of the study: Total diversity estimates from one million sequenced T cells were considered lower bounds and underestimates. Because the CMV infection status of the donors was unknown, age-related changes in expanded clonotypes may potentially have been confounded. A strong correlation was found between observed TCR beta diversity and the percentage of naive T cells measured by flow cytometry. Compared with the aged group, the long-lived group had more naive CD4+ T cells, fewer expanded clones and increased TCR diversity, a pattern suggesting age selection. Conclusive comparison of naive and antigen-experienced compartments was prevented by the profiling of bulk unsorted PBMCs. As age increased, observed TCR beta diversity per million T cells dropped in a roughly linear way, and a significant reduction was already evident by age 40.

Sequenced sample: blood. This TCR was sampled from a woman between 18 and 30 years old in good health.

The nucleotide sequence is given as TGTGCCAGCAGCTACCACCTTAGCGGGGGCTCCTACGAGCAGTACTTC. Translated, this gives CASSYHLSGGSYEQYF. The V and J genes are TRBV3-1 and TRBJ2-7, and 9 bases in between align with TRBD2. The junction shows trimming of 5 bases on V and 0 bases on J, and the gene matches do not reach 8 bases of it. CDR1 and CDR2 were assigned from the germline V gene (reference sequence) as LGHDT and YNNKEL. From the cysteine up to the phenylalanine, the CDR3 has a length of 16 residues. The only DNA kept is the CDR3, 48 bases in frame from the first base.